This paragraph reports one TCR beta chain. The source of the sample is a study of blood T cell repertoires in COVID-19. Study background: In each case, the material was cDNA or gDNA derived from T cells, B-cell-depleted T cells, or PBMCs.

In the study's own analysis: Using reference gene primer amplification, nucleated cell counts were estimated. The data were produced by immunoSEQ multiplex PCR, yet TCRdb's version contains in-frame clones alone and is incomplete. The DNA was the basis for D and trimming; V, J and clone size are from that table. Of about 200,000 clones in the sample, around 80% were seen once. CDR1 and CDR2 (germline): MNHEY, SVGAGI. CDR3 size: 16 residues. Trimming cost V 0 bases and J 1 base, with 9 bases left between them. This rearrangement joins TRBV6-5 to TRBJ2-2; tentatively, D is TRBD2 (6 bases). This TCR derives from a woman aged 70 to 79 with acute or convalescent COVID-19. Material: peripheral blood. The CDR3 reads CASSYSGGWNTGELFF. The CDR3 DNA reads TGTGCCAGCAGTTACTCGGGGGGATGGAACACCGGGGAGCTGTTTTTT.